A single sample is the source of the 26 T cell receptor beta chains below, sequenced in a study of identical twins. TCRdb fed the 5' RACE reads into MiXCR, producing one record per CDR3 protein. This table holds roughly 770,000 distinct CDR3 sequences, 18% found once. These data also formed part of another study, on T cells expressing NK-cell markers.

Sequencing input: PBMCs. These TCRs come from a woman under 30 in good health.

This clonotype was counted only a few times. V and J are TRBV6-6 and TRBJ2-7; the D call may be TRBD1 or TRBD2 (6 bases each). Trimming took off 10 bases at V and 0 bases at J, with 13 bases between the two ends. The CDR3 has 13 residues. CDR1 and CDR2 (germline): MNHNY, SVGAGI (reference sequence). The CDR3 bases are TGTGCCACTAGGGGGGCCTCCTCCTACGAGCAGTACTTC. Translation gives CATRGASSYEQYF.

This sequence joins TRBV7-2 and TRBJ1-2; D is unclear. The CDR3 runs to 14 residues. Germline loops: CDR1 SGHTA, CDR2 FQGNSA. V was pared by 10 bases and J by 0 bases, with 15 bases between. As DNA, the CDR3 is TGTGCCACGAACCCTTATGGGGCTAACTATGGCTACACCTTC. This sequence encodes CATNPYGANYGYTF.

This sequence joins TRBV5-1 and TRBJ2-7; D call uncertain. CDR3 length: 14 residues. The germline V gene has CDR1 SGHRS and CDR2 YFSETQ. The V and J ends lost 0 bases and 6 bases respectively, with 13 bases between them. The CDR3 here is CASSLEVVTAEQYF. As DNA, the CDR3 is TGCGCCAGCAGCTTGGAAGTAGTCACAGCCGAGCAGTACTTC.

Ten or more counts support this clonotype. The V call is TRBV20-1, the J call TRBJ2-7; D remains ambiguous. The V gene lost 6 bases and the J gene lost 6 bases, with 21 bases spanning the gap. The germline gives CDR1 DFQATT, CDR2 SNEGSKA (reference sequence). The CDR3 consists of 14 residues. The DNA of the CDR3 is TGCAGTGCCGTGACTGGCGGCCGAATTAGCGAGCAGTACTTC. Its protein is CSAVTGGRISEQYF.

This chain uses TRBV20-1 with TRBJ2-3; 10 bases map to TRBD2. V dropped 5 bases and J dropped 0; count of bases not matched to a gene: 8. The CDR3 totals 16 residues. The germline gives CDR1 DFQATT, CDR2 SNEGSKA (reference sequence). This CDR3 is CSAGGPSGGSTDTQYF. The CDR3 region has the DNA TGCAGTGCTGGGGGGCCTAGCGGGGGTAGCACAGATACGCAGTATTTT.

J is TRBJ2-5 and V is TRBV29-1; 9 nucleotides align to TRBD2. V lost 6 bases, J lost 5 bases, and 10 bases stayed unmatched. Per germline, CDR1 SQVTM and CDR2 ANQGSEA. This CDR3 is built from 14 residues. Written as DNA, the CDR3 is TGCAGCGTGAGAGGCGGGGGGGCCGGGGAGACCCAGTACTTC. This translates into CSVRGGGAGETQYF.

The chain joins TRBV20-1 to TRBJ2-1; 7 bases are shared with TRBD2. The junction had 11 bases not matched to a gene; V was cut back by 5 bases and J by 10 bases. Germline assignment: CDR1 DFQATT and CDR2 SNEGSKA (reference sequence). This CDR3 contains 13 residues. This chain's CDR3 is CSAYPRTGGEQFF. The CDR3 coding sequence is TGCAGTGCTTACCCCAGGACCGGGGGGGAGCAGTTCTTC.

The CDR3 here is CSARAGTGGTHEQYF. The CDR3 DNA sequence: TGCAGTGCTAGGGCCGGGACAGGGGGTACCCACGAGCAGTACTTC. The chain uses TRBV20-1 and TRBJ2-7; TRBD1 matches at 11 bases. The CDR3 has 15 amino acids. Unmatched junction bases numbered 9, after V lost 3 bases and J lost 5 bases. In germline, CDR1 is DFQATT, CDR2 SNEGSKA (reference sequence).

V is TRBV12-3 or TRBV12-4 and J is TRBJ2-3; 11 nucleotides align to TRBD2. This CDR3 contains 12 residues. V lost 6 bases, J lost 13 bases, and 6 bases stayed unmatched. The CDR3 protein is CASRIAGGVEYF. The CDR3 bases are TGTGCCAGCAGGATAGCGGGGGGGGTGGAGTATTTT.

This rearrangement joins TRBV29-1 to TRBJ2-3; D gene uncertain. The germline V and J ends were trimmed by 7 bases and 2 bases, with 19 bases remaining between them. Germline-derived CDR1 and CDR2 are SQVTM and ANQGSEA. This CDR3 spans 15 amino acids. The CDR3 DNA sequence: TGCAGCGCCGAAATGGCAGTCGGTCACACAGATACGCAGTATTTT. Amino acid sequence: CSAEMAVGHTDTQYF.

This clonotype has only a few counts. The chain couples TRBV5-1 to TRBJ2-5; the D is unclear. Trimming pared 4 bases from V and 1 base from J, leaving 8 bases between. CDR3 length: 13 amino acids. CDR1 is SGHRS, CDR2 YFSETQ, per germline. Here the CDR3 reads CASSPDGQETQYF. Written as DNA, the CDR3 is TGCGCCAGCAGCCCGGACGGCCAAGAGACCCAGTACTTC.

The sample holds many counts of this clonotype. V is TRBV5-1 and J is TRBJ2-3; TRBD2 matches at 9 bases. V trimming: 0 bases; J trimming: 0 bases; junction bases outside the gene matches: 2. The CDR3 has 16 amino acids. CDR1 SGHRS and CDR2 YFSETQ come from the germline V gene. CDR3 residues: CASSLGLADSTDTQYF. The CDR3 nucleotides are TGCGCCAGCAGCTTGGGACTAGCGGACAGCACAGATACGCAGTATTTT. Using reference TRBV5-1 and TRBJ2-3 for the parts outside the CDR3, the full variable domain is KAGVTQTPRYLIKTRGQQVTLSCSPISGHRSVSWYQQTPGQGLQFLFEYFSETQRNKGNFPGRFSGRQFSNSRSEMNVSTLELGDSALYLCASSLGLADSTDTQYFGPGTRLTVL.

This clonotype occurred a few times. The genes are TRBV12-5 and TRBJ2-7, with 10 bases aligning to TRBD1. CDR3 size: 14 residues. Losses at the gene ends were 2 bases for V and 6 bases for J; bases not matched to a gene: 4. Germline V gives CDR1 LGHNT, CDR2 FRNRAP. The CDR3 here is CASGLRDRGLEQYF. The CDR3 DNA follows: TGTGCTAGTGGTTTGCGGGACAGGGGACTCGAGCAGTACTTC.

This clonotype has only a few counts. This rearrangement joins TRBV5-1 to TRBJ2-3, with D uncertain. Germline CDR1 SGHRS, CDR2 YFSETQ. V was cut by 2 bases and J by 2 bases, with 9 bases left in between. The CDR3 consists of 14 residues. CDR3 loop: CASSFESYTDTQYF. Here the CDR3 DNA reads TGCGCCAGCAGCTTTGAGAGTTACACAGATACGCAGTATTTT.

This clonotype was recorded at least ten times. The rearrangement links TRBV5-1 to TRBJ2-5, with a weak D call TRBD2 (5 bases). Germline V gives CDR1 SGHRS, CDR2 YFSETQ. V was shortened by 1 base and J by 1 base, with 11 bases between the two germline ends. The CDR3 contains 15 residues. The DNA of the CDR3 is TGCGCCAGCAGCTTGTGGAGCGGAGCCCAAGAGACCCAGTACTTC. Residues: CASSLWSGAQETQYF.

The V call is TRBV29-1, the J call TRBJ1-2; D unclear. Looked up from germline, CDR1 is SQVTM and CDR2 is ANQGSEA. The CDR3 covers 12 residues. The germline V and J ends were trimmed by 2 bases and 4 bases, with 8 bases remaining between them. This CDR3 reads CSVEPGSYGYTF. The DNA for the CDR3 is TGCAGCGTTGAACCAGGTTCCTATGGCTACACCTTC.

Only a few counts were recorded for this clonotype. This chain's CDR3 is CSVSRGANVLTF. In DNA, the CDR3 is TGCAGCGTTAGTCGTGGGGCCAACGTCCTGACTTTC. This chain uses TRBV29-1 with TRBJ2-6, with D unclear. CDR1 and CDR2 from the germline V gene are SQVTM and ANQGSEA. The CDR3 loop spans 12 amino acids. V was clipped by 5 bases and J by 3 bases, with 5 bases between them.

This sequence joins TRBV5-6 and TRBJ2-5; TRBD2 aligns across 8 bases. The J segment lost 4 bases and the V segment lost 3 bases, leaving 11 bases of the junction unmatched. In germline, CDR1 is SGHDT, CDR2 YYEEEE. The length of the CDR3 is 16 residues. The CDR3 reads CASSSLAGSPGETQYF. DNA for the CDR3: TGTGCCAGCAGCTCGTTAGCGGGGAGCCCTGGAGAGACCCAGTACTTC. Drawing the rest from reference TRBV5-6 and TRBJ2-5, the complete variable domain is DAGVTQSPTHLIKTRGQQVTLRCSPKSGHDTVSWYQQALGQGPQFIFQYYEEEERQRGNFPDRFSGHQFPNYSSELNVNALLLGDSALYLCASSSLAGSPGETQYFGPGTRLLVL.

This clonotype was counted a few times. The genes are TRBV10-3 and TRBJ1-1; perhaps TRBD1 as D (5 bases). Germline V gives CDR1 ENHRY, CDR2 SYGVKD. The CDR3 has 13 residues. V was trimmed by 6 bases and J by 7 bases, leaving 15 bases between them. In DNA form, the CDR3 reads TGTGCCATCAGGAGGACAATCGCTGGTGAAGCTTTCTTT. It encodes CAIRRTIAGEAFF.

The chain combines TRBV4-1 with TRBJ1-5, with unresolved D. CDR1 and CDR2 (germline): MGHRA, YSYEKL. Deletions cut 0 bases from V and 5 bases from J, with 11 bases between. CDR3 length equals 15 residues. Written as DNA, the CDR3 is TGCGCCAGCAGCCAAGATGAATCAGTCTATCAGCCCCAGCATTTT. Encoded protein: CASSQDESVYQPQHF.

Sample share makes this clonotype hyperexpanded. The chain uses TRBV14 and TRBJ2-7; D is perhaps TRBD1 (6 bases). This CDR3 has 12 residues. Trimming removed 6 bases from V and 4 bases from J, with 10 bases in between. Germline V gene sequence: CDR1 SGHDN, CDR2 FVKESK. The CDR3 spells CASSSDRYEQYF. CDR3 nucleotides: TGTGCCAGCAGTTCGGACAGATACGAGCAGTACTTC.

In this sample, this clonotype turned up many times. V usage is TRBV5-1 and J usage is TRBJ1-2; TRBD1 might be the D (5 bases). Trimming took 8 bases from V and 3 from J, leaving 11 bases between them. The CDR3 totals 12 residues. CDR1 and CDR2 (germline): SGHRS, YFSETQ. CDR3 sequence: CASRGDDYGYTF. In DNA form, the CDR3 reads TGCGCCAGTAGAGGGGACGACTATGGCTACACCTTC.

This clonotype was seen repeatedly, ten times or more. The rearrangement joins TRBV12-3 or TRBV12-4 to TRBJ1-2; D is uncertain. The CDR3 loop spans 14 amino acids. The V end was cut by 2 bases, the J end by 2 bases, with 9 bases between. The CDR3 reads CASSLQDLNYGYTF. CDR3 nucleotide sequence: TGTGCCAGCAGTTTACAGGACCTCAACTATGGCTACACCTTC.

V and J are TRBV5-5 and TRBJ2-1; perhaps D is TRBD1 or TRBD2 (5 bases each). Germline V lookup: CDR1 SGHKS, CDR2 YYEKEE (reference sequence). This CDR3 has 12 residues. Trimming took off 5 bases at V and 13 bases at J, with 16 bases between the two ends. CDR3 nucleotides: TGTGCCAGCAGTTTACTAGTTAGGGGACAGTTCTTC. Translation gives CASSLLVRGQFF.

The chain combines TRBV7-9 with TRBJ2-3, with D possibly matching TRBD2 (6 bases). CDR1 and CDR2 from the germline V gene are SEHNR and FQNEAQ (reference sequence). The CDR3 has 16 amino acids. The V end was cut by 3 bases, the J end by 7 bases, with 20 bases between. CDR3 sequence (DNA): TGTGCCAGCAGCTTGCCGATGGGGGGTATAAGAAATACGCAGTATTTT. It specifies CASSLPMGGIRNTQYF.

The sample holds a few counts of this clonotype. The chain links TRBV10-1 to TRBJ2-7; the D is unclear. CDR3 length: 13 amino acids. From germline, CDR1 is WNHNN and CDR2 SYGVQD (reference sequence). Trimming took off 2 bases at V and 4 bases at J, with 9 bases between the two ends. Written as DNA, the CDR3 is TGCGCCAGCAGTGAGGGTTTGGGGTACGAGCAGTACTTC. Translating it yields CASSEGLGYEQYF.